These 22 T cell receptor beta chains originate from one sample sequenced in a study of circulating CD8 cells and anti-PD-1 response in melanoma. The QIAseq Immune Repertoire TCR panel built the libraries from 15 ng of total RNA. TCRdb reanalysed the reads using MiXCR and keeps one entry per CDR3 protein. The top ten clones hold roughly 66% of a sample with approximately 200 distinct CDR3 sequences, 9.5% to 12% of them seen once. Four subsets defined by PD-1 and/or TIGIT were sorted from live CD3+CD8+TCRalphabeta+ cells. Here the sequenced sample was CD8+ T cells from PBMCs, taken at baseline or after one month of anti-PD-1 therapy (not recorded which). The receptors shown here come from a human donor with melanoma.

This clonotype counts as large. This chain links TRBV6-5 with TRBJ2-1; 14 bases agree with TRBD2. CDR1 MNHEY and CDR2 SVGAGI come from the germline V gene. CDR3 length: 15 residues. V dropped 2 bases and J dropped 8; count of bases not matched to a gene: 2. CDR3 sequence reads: CASSYGTSGRHEQFF. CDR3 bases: TGTGCCAGCAGTTACGGGACTAGCGGGAGACATGAGCAGTTCTTC.

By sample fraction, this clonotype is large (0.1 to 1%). CDR3 nucleotide sequence: TGTGCCAGCAGTCAATGGAGAAGCGGGAGAGTCCTAGCCAAAAACATTCAGTACTTC. This sequence encodes CASSQWRSGRVLAKNIQYF. V gene TRBV2 combines with J gene TRBJ2-4; 8 bases match TRBD2. The CDR3 covers 19 residues. With V trimmed by 5 bases and J by 0 bases, 15 bases remained unmatched. Germline lookup yields CDR1 SNHLY and CDR2 FYNNEI.

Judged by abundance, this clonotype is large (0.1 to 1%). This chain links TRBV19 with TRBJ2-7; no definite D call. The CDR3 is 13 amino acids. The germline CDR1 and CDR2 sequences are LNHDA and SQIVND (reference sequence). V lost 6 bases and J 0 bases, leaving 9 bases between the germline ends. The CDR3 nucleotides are TGTGCCAGTAGCTCACCGAGCTCCTACGAGCAGTACTTC. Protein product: CASSSPSSYEQYF.

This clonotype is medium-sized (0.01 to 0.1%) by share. The DNA of the CDR3 is TGTGCCAGTAGCAAGACAGGGTGGATATTGGAGACCCAGTACTTC. Translation: CASSKTGWILETQYF. The V call is TRBV19, the J call TRBJ2-5; TRBD1 matches at 7 bases. There are 15 residues in the CDR3. Germline lookup yields CDR1 LNHDA and CDR2 SQIVND (reference sequence). The trim removed 6 bases at V and 5 bases at J, leaving 12 bases unmatched.

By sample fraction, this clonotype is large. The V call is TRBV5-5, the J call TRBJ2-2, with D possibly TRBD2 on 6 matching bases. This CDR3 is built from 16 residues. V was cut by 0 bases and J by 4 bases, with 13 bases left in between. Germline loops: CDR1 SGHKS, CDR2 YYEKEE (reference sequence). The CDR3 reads CASSLGVAGPTGELFF. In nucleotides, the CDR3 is TGTGCCAGCAGCTTGGGCGTGGCGGGGCCCACCGGGGAGCTGTTTTTT.

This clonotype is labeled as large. CDR3 loop: CASSASGTGAYTDTQYF. CDR3 DNA sequence: TGTGCCAGCTCAGCTTCCGGAACGGGGGCGTACACAGATACGCAGTATTTT. The chain employs TRBV18 and TRBJ2-3, with D possibly being TRBD1 or TRBD2 (6 bases each). CDR1 and CDR2 from the germline V gene are KGHSH and LQKENI. CDR3 length: 17 residues. Trimming removed 5 bases from V and 2 bases from J, with 20 bases in between.

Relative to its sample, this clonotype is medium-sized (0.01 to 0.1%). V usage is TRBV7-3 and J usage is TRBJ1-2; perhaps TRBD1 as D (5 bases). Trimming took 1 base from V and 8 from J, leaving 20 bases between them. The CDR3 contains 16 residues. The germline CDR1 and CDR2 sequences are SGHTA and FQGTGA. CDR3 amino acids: CASSLNPGGGEEGYTF. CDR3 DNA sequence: TGTGCCAGCAGCTTAAATCCCGGGGGAGGGGAAGAGGGCTACACCTTC.

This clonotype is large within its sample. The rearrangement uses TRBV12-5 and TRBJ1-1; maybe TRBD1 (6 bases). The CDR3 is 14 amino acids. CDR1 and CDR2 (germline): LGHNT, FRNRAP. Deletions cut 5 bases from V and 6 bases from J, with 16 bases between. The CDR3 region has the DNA TGTGCTAGTGGTGTGGGAACAGGGCTCGCTGAAGCTTTCTTT. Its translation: CASGVGTGLAEAFF.

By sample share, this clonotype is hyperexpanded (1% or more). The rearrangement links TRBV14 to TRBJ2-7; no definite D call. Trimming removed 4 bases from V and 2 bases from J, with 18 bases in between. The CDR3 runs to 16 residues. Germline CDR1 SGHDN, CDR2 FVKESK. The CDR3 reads CASSLLDKKIAYEQYF. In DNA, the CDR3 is TGTGCCAGCAGCCTGCTGGATAAGAAAATAGCCTACGAGCAGTACTTC.

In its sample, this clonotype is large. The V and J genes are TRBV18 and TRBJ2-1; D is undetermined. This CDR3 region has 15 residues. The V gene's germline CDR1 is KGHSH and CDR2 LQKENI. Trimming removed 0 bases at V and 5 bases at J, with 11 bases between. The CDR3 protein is CASSPPLDADNEQFF. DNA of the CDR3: TGTGCCAGCTCACCACCATTGGACGCCGACAATGAGCAGTTCTTC.

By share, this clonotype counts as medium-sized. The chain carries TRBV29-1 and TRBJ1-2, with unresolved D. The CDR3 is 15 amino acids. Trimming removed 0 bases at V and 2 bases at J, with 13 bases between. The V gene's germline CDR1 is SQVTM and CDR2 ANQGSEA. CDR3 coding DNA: TGCAGCGTTGAAGATCGCGAGGTTTACAACTATGGCTACACCTTC. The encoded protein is CSVEDREVYNYGYTF. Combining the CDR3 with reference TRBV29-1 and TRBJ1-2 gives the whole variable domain SAVISQKPSRDICQRGTSLTIQCQVDSQVTMMFWYRQQPGQSLTLIATANQGSEATYESGFVIDKFPISRPNLTFSTLTVSNMSPEDSSIYLCSVEDREVYNYGYTFGSGTRLTVV.

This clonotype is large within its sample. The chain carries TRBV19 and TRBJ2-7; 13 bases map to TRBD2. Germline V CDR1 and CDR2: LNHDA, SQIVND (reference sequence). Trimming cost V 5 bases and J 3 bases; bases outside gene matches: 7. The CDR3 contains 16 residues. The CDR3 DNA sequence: TGTGCCAGTAGTGTCGGACTAGCGGGAGCATACTACGAGCAGTACTTC. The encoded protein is CASSVGLAGAYYEQYF.

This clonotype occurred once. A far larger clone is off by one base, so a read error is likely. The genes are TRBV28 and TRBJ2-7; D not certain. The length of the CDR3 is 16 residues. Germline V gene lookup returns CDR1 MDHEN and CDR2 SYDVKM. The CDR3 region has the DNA TGTGCCAGCAGCCTGCTGGATAAGAAAATAGCCTACGAGCGGTACTTC. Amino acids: CASSLLDKKIAYERYF.

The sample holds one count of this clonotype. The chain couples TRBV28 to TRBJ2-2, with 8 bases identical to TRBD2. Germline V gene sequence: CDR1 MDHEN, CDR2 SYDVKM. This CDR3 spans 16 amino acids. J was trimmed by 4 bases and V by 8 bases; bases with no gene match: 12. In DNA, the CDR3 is TGTGCCAGCGTTCCCGGGGTCGGGAGGGCCACCGGGGAGCTGTTTTTT. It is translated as CASVPGVGRATGELFF.

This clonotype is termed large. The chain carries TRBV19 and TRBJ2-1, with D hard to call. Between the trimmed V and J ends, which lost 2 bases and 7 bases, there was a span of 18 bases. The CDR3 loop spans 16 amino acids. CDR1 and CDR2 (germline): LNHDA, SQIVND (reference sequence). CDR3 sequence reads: CASSIYDGWAGNEQFF. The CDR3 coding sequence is TGTGCCAGTAGTATATACGACGGCTGGGCTGGGAATGAGCAGTTCTTC. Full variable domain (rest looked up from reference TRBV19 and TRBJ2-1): DGGITQSPKYLFRKEGQNVTLSCEQNLNHDAMYWYRQDPGQGLRLIYYSQIVNDFQKGDIAEGYSVSREKKESFPLTVTSAQKNPTAFYLCASSIYDGWAGNEQFFGPGTRLTVL.

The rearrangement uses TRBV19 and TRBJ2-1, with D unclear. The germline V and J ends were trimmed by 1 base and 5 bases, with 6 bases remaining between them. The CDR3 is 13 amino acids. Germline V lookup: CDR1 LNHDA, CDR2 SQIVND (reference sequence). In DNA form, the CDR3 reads TGTGCCAGTAGTATAGTGCAGAACAATGAGCAGTTCTTC. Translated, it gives CASSIVQNNEQFF.

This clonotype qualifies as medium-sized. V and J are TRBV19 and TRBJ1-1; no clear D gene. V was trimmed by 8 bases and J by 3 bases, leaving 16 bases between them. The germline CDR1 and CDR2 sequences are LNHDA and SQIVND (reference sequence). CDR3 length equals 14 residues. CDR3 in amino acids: CASHKGSSYTEAFF. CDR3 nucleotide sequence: TGTGCCAGTCACAAAGGGAGTTCGTACACTGAAGCTTTCTTT. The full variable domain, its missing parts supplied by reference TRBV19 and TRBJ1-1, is DGGITQSPKYLFRKEGQNVTLSCEQNLNHDAMYWYRQDPGQGLRLIYYSQIVNDFQKGDIAEGYSVSREKKESFPLTVTSAQKNPTAFYLCASHKGSSYTEAFFGQGTRLTVV.

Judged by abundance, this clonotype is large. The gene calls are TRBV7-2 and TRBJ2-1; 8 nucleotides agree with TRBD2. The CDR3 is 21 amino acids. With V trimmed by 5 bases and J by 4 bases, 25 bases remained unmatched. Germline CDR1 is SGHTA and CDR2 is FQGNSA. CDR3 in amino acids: CASSRTLLAETFKPVYNEQFF. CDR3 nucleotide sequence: TGTGCCAGCAGCCGAACCCTACTAGCGGAGACCTTCAAACCGGTTTACAATGAGCAGTTCTTC.

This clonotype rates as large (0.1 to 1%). The CDR3 reads CASSWSSQRVYEQYF. The CDR3 DNA reads as TGTGCCAGCAGTTGGTCTTCACAGAGGGTCTACGAGCAGTACTTC. The chain employs TRBV28 and TRBJ2-7; the D gene is possibly TRBD2 (5 bases). With 4 bases removed from V and 3 bases from J, the gap between germline ends came to 16 bases. The CDR3 is made up of 15 amino acids. Germline V gene lookup returns CDR1 MDHEN and CDR2 SYDVKM. The entire variable domain, with the rest obtained from reference TRBV28 and TRBJ2-7, is as follows: DVKVTQSSRYLVKRTGEKVFLECVQDMDHENMFWYRQDPGLGLRLIYFSYDVKMKEKGDIPEGYSVSREKKERFSLILESASTNQTSMYLCASSWSSQRVYEQYFGPGTRLTVT.

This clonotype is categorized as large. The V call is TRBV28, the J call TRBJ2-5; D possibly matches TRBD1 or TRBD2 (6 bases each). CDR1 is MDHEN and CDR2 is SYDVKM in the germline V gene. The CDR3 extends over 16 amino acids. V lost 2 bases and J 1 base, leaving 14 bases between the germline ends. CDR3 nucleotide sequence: TGTGCCAGCAGTTTAAGCTTAGGGGGGATCCAAGAGACCCAGTACTTC. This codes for CASSLSLGGIQETQYF.

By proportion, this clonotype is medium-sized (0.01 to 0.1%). The DNA of the CDR3 is TGCAGCGTTGTTTGGGGAACGGATCCAGATACGCAGTATTTT. It is translated as CSVVWGTDPDTQYF. The J gene is TRBJ2-3, the V gene TRBV29-1; D not resolved. V gave up 4 bases and J gave up 4 bases, with 15 bases separating them. The CDR3 covers 14 residues. The V gene's germline CDR1 is SQVTM and CDR2 ANQGSEA.

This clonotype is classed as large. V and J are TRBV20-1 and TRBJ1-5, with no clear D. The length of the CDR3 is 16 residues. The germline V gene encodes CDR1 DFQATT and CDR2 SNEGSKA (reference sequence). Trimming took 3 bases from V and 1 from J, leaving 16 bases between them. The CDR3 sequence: CSASSPALPSNQPQHF. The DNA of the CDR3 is TGCAGTGCTAGTAGTCCGGCCTTGCCGAGCAATCAGCCCCAGCATTTT.